These 27 T cell receptor beta chains originate from one sample sequenced in a study of beta chain features in type 1 diabetes. Notes on the study in general: Patients with Type 1 diabetes showed moderately but significantly shorter TCRB CDR3s in all four CD4+ subsets.

No antigens are known for them. Of the isolated RNA, all was reverse transcribed, and so the sequenced material was expressed TCRB transcripts. Clones were read by immunoSEQ multiplex PCR, and TCRdb kept only the in-frame ones, dropping some. The repertoire holds hundreds of thousands of clones, with around 15% as singletons. Material: naive CD4+ T cells from blood. The receptors were sampled from a man aged 18 to 30 with type 1 diabetes.

V usage is TRBV2 and J usage is TRBJ2-3, with D perhaps TRBD2 (6 bases). The V end was cut by 4 bases, the J end by 1 base, with 12 bases between. Germline CDR1 reads SNHLY; CDR2 reads FYNNEI. The CDR3 consists of 15 residues. The CDR3 is CASSGPGVGTDTQYF. CDR3 nucleotides: TGTGCCAGCAGTGGCCCGGGGGTGGGCACAGATACGCAGTATTTT.

This clone was counted only a few times. The genes are TRBV5-1 and TRBJ1-4; maybe TRBD1 (5 bases). Trimming removed 0 bases at V and 7 bases at J, with 13 bases between. The CDR3 contains 15 residues. Looked up from germline, CDR1 is SGHRS and CDR2 is YFSETQ. The CDR3 protein is CASSLETARSEKLFF. CDR3 coding DNA: TGCGCCAGCAGCTTGGAGACAGCACGAAGTGAAAAACTGTTTTTT.

The CDR3 sequence is CASSLGTSGEGANVLTF. The CDR3 region has the DNA TGCGCCAGCAGCTTGGGGACTAGCGGAGAGGGGGCCAACGTCCTGACTTTC. This chain connects TRBV5-1 to TRBJ2-6, with TRBD2 matching 10 bases. The CDR3 is made up of 17 amino acids. The J segment lost 4 bases and the V segment lost 0 bases, leaving 4 bases of the junction unmatched. Per the germline V gene, CDR1 is SGHRS and CDR2 is YFSETQ.

This clone was recorded a few times. The chain has TRBV7-8 and TRBJ1-6; tentative D call: TRBD1 (6 bases). The germline CDR1 and CDR2 sequences are SGHVS and FQNEAQ. This CDR3 spans 15 amino acids. V was clipped by 4 bases and J by 5 bases, with 12 bases between them. The DNA for the CDR3 is TGTGCCAGCAGCTCGCAGGGGCCGAATAATTCACCCCTCCACTTT. It translates to CASSSQGPNNSPLHF.

This clone was seen only a few times. The gene calls are TRBV30 and TRBJ2-5, with D perhaps TRBD2 (6 bases). V gave up 1 base and J gave up 5 bases, with 11 bases separating them. CDR1 is GTSNPN and CDR2 is SVGIG in the germline V gene (reference sequence). The CDR3 extends over 13 amino acids. The CDR3 region has the DNA TGTGCCTGGAGTGCCGGGGGTGGCGAGACCCAGTACTTC. Translation: CAWSAGGGETQYF. Full variable domain (remainder filled in from reference TRBV30 and TRBJ2-5): SQTIHQWPATLVQPVGSPLSLECTVEGTSNPNLYWYRQAAGRGLQLLFYSVGIGQISSEVPQNLSASRPQDRQFILSSKKLLLSDSGFYLCAWSAGGGETQYFGPGTRLLVL.

V usage is TRBV27 and J usage is TRBJ2-3, with unresolved D. This CDR3 has 12 residues. The V and J ends lost 5 bases and 6 bases respectively, with 9 bases between them. Germline lookup yields CDR1 MNHEY and CDR2 SMNVEV (reference sequence). The CDR3 sequence: CASSTRRDTQYF. Written as DNA, the CDR3 is TGTGCCAGCAGTACTCGCCGGGATACGCAGTATTTT.

The DNA for the CDR3 is TGTGCCAGCAGCCCCGCTAGCGGGGGAACAGATACGCAGTATTTT. It codes for CASSPASGGTDTQYF. The chain couples TRBV7-2 to TRBJ2-3, with 10 bases lining up with TRBD2. This CDR3 is built from 15 residues. CDR1 and CDR2 from the germline V gene are SGHTA and FQGNSA. V trimming: 5 bases; J trimming: 3 bases; junction bases outside the gene matches: 5.

This clone was detected a few times. The rearrangement joins TRBV7-9 to TRBJ1-1; D unclear. Trimming cost V 2 bases and J 3 bases, with 7 bases left between them. Germline V gene sequence: CDR1 SEHNR, CDR2 FQNEAQ (reference sequence). The CDR3 contains 13 residues. CDR3 protein: CASSLQEDTEAFF. The CDR3 nucleotides are TGTGCCAGCAGCTTACAGGAGGACACTGAAGCTTTCTTT.

V and J are TRBV10-3 and TRBJ2-1; TRBD2 might be the D (6 bases). The V gene lost 0 bases and the J gene lost 0 bases, with 9 bases spanning the gap. Looked up from germline, CDR1 is ENHRY and CDR2 is SYGVKD. The CDR3 runs to 16 residues. CDR3 sequence reads: CAISESAGYSYNEQFF. The CDR3 DNA follows: TGTGCCATCAGTGAGTCGGCGGGGTACTCCTACAATGAGCAGTTCTTC.

The chain has TRBV7-2 and TRBJ2-7; D perhaps matches TRBD1 (5 bases). The CDR3 length is 17 residues. Trimming removed 3 bases from V and 6 bases from J, with 24 bases in between. Germline values: CDR1 SGHTA, CDR2 FQGNSA. CDR3: CASSFHGSAGNPVEQYF. The CDR3 DNA follows: TGTGCCAGCAGCTTCCATGGGTCGGCAGGGAATCCGGTCGAGCAGTACTTC.

This chain uses TRBV6-1 with TRBJ1-5; 7 bases agree with TRBD1. Per germline, CDR1 MNHNS and CDR2 SASEGT. Trimming cost V 2 bases and J 7 bases; bases outside gene matches: 5. There are 14 residues in the CDR3. The CDR3 is CASSELQGRQPQHF. The CDR3 coding sequence is TGTGCCAGCAGTGAACTACAGGGGCGGCAGCCCCAGCATTTT.

This clone was seen only a few times. Other DNA sequences in this specimen translate into the identical CDR3. V gene TRBV28 combines with J gene TRBJ1-2, with D uncertain. Trimming took 2 bases from V and 5 from J, leaving 6 bases between them. This CDR3 region has 12 residues. Germline V gene sequence: CDR1 MDHEN, CDR2 SYDVKM. CDR3 protein: CASSLDRYGYTF. In nucleotides, the CDR3 is TGTGCCAGCAGTTTAGACCGGTATGGCTACACCTTC.

The J gene is TRBJ2-5, the V gene TRBV19; weak D call: TRBD2 (5 bases). Trimming stripped 3 bases from V and 4 bases from J, with 15 bases between. CDR1 and CDR2 (germline): LNHDA, SQIVND (reference sequence). The CDR3 spans 15 residues. CDR3 nucleotide sequence: TGTGCCAGTAGTATGGTAACAGCGGCAGGAGAGACCCAGTACTTC. Translated: CASSMVTAAGETQYF.

CDR3 nucleotides: TGTGCCAGCAGCACGGGACAGGGACCAAACTATGGCTACACCTTC. This sequence encodes CASSTGQGPNYGYTF. The chain is built from TRBV7-2 and TRBJ1-2, with 9 bases fitting TRBD1. After removal of 5 bases from V and 2 bases from J, the junction contained 6 bases not matched to a gene. The CDR3 sequence is 15 residues long. Germline V gene data show CDR1 as SGHTA and CDR2 as FQGNSA. The full variable domain, completed using reference TRBV7-2 and TRBJ1-2, is GAGVSQSPSNKVTEKGKDVELRCDPISGHTALYWYRQSLGQGLEFLIYFQGNSAPDKSGLPSDRFSAERTGGSVSTLTIQRTQQEDSAVYLCASSTGQGPNYGYTFGSGTRLTVV.

A remark on this clone: The sample has other DNA sequences that encode this CDR3 too. The genes are TRBV9 and TRBJ1-3; D is uncertain. The germline V and J ends were trimmed by 0 bases and 0 bases, with 4 bases remaining between them. There are 14 residues in the CDR3. The germline gives CDR1 SGDLS, CDR2 YYNGEE. CDR3 residues: CASSVENSGNTIYF. Written as DNA, the CDR3 is TGTGCCAGCAGCGTAGAGAACTCTGGAAACACCATATATTTT.

The chain employs TRBV7-3 and TRBJ1-5; no reliable D call. The CDR3 sequence is 13 residues long. V shed 3 bases and J shed 5 bases, with 8 bases lying between them. CDR1 and CDR2 from the germline V gene are SGHTA and FQGTGA. The CDR3 here is CASSFGWDQPQHF. In nucleotides, the CDR3 is TGTGCCAGCAGCTTCGGGTGGGATCAGCCCCAGCATTTT.

This sequence joins TRBV6-5 and TRBJ2-7, with 11 bases fitting TRBD1. With V trimmed by 2 bases and J by 6 bases, 6 bases remained unmatched. The CDR3 is 15 residues long. Germline V lookup: CDR1 MNHEY, CDR2 SVGAGI. CDR3 in amino acids: CASSYGTGGLSEQYF. CDR3 DNA sequence: TGTGCCAGCAGTTACGGGACAGGGGGTCTGTCCGAGCAGTACTTC.

V usage is TRBV10-3 and J usage is TRBJ1-1; 9 bases map to TRBD1. Trimming took 11 bases from V and 2 from J; bases not matched to a gene: 9. The germline V gene encodes CDR1 ENHRY and CDR2 SYGVKD. The CDR3 covers 14 residues. In nucleotides, the CDR3 is TGTGCCGTCGGCATGGACAGGGGTAACACTGAAGCTTTCTTT. This codes for CAVGMDRGNTEAFF.

This clone was detected a few times. The chain carries TRBV28 and TRBJ2-3, with D unclear. Germline values: CDR1 MDHEN, CDR2 SYDVKM. The CDR3 is 12 amino acids. V lost 8 bases and J 1 base, leaving 7 bases between the germline ends. The CDR3 sequence: CASAGGTDTQYF. CDR3 DNA: TGTGCCAGCGCTGGGGGCACAGATACGCAGTATTTT.

This clone was picked up a small number of times. The CDR3 reads CASAPQGGTWGETQYF. The CDR3 DNA follows: TGTGCCAGCGCACCCCAAGGCGGGACCTGGGGAGAGACCCAGTACTTC. The gene calls are TRBV2 and TRBJ2-5; the D gene is possibly TRBD2 (6 bases). V was trimmed by 8 bases and J by 4 bases, leaving 23 bases between them. The CDR3 is made up of 16 amino acids. From germline, CDR1 is SNHLY and CDR2 FYNNEI.

V gene TRBV9 combines with J gene TRBJ1-5; tentative D call: TRBD1 (5 bases). CDR1 is SGDLS, CDR2 YYNGEE, per germline. The CDR3 runs 16 residues. Trimming pared 0 bases from V and 2 bases from J, leaving 12 bases between. CDR3 sequence reads: CASSVGATEGNQPQHF. The CDR3, as DNA: TGTGCCAGCAGCGTAGGAGCGACAGAGGGCAATCAGCCCCAGCATTTT.

This chain uses TRBV4-1 with TRBJ1-1; D uncertain. The CDR3 is 12 residues long. CDR1 and CDR2 from the germline V gene are MGHRA and YSYEKL. V lost 5 bases and J 13 bases, leaving 17 bases between the germline ends. CDR3 amino acids: CASSEGEGSGFF. DNA for the CDR3: TGCGCCAGCAGCGAGGGAGAAGGGAGCGGTTTCTTT.

This clone turned up a few times. The chain couples TRBV5-4 to TRBJ2-1; the match to TRBD2 covers 14 bases. The CDR3 totals 15 residues. The germline CDR1 and CDR2 sequences are SGHNT and YYREEE (reference sequence). Trimming cost V 3 bases and J 7 bases; bases outside gene matches: 3. CDR3 in amino acids: CASSSTSGGANEQFF. The CDR3 nucleotides are TGTGCCAGCAGCTCGACTAGCGGGGGGGCAAATGAGCAGTTCTTC.

The chain links TRBV13 to TRBJ2-7; no firm D call. V was cut by 0 bases and J by 3 bases, with 9 bases left in between. CDR3 length equals 14 residues. The germline gives CDR1 PRHDT, CDR2 FYEKMQ (reference sequence). CDR3 coding DNA: TGTGCCAGCAGCTTAGGCAGGTGGAACTACGAGCAGTACTTC. Protein product: CASSLGRWNYEQYF.

Only a few counts were recorded for this clone. Additional DNA sequences in this sample encode the identical CDR3. This sequence joins TRBV7-9 and TRBJ2-7; D is undetermined. CDR1 and CDR2 (germline): SEHNR, FQNEAQ (reference sequence). V was clipped by 5 bases and J by 1 base, with 3 bases between them. CDR3 length: 11 amino acids. The CDR3 reads CASSASYEQYF. DNA of the CDR3: TGTGCCAGCAGCGCGTCCTACGAGCAGTACTTC.

The V call is TRBV10-3, the J call TRBJ1-4, with 10 bases that match TRBD1. This CDR3 spans 15 amino acids. Germline loops: CDR1 ENHRY, CDR2 SYGVKD. The V segment lost 2 bases and the J segment 5 bases; nucleotides outside the gene matches: 2. The CDR3 region is CAISERTGGNEKLFF. CDR3 nucleotide sequence: TGTGCCATCAGTGAGAGGACAGGGGGGAATGAAAAACTGTTTTTT.

This clone was counted a few times. Other nucleotide sequences from this sample produce the same CDR3. The chain joins TRBV4-2 to TRBJ2-5; the D is unclear. Trimming left V 1 base short and J 3 bases short, with 6 bases between. Germline CDR1 is LGHNA and CDR2 is YNFKEQ. The CDR3 sequence is 13 residues long. The CDR3 DNA follows: TGTGCCAGCAGCCAAGGAAGTGAAGAGACCCAGTACTTC. It specifies CASSQGSEETQYF.